These 20 T cell receptor beta chains originate from one sample sequenced in a study of beta chain features in type 1 diabetes. Expressed TCRB transcripts were sequenced, since all the RNA that had been isolated was reverse transcribed. Sequencing was performed with immunoSEQ multiplex PCR; in TCRdb, only in-frame clones are kept and a portion is missing. The table lists roughly 150,000 clones, 8.5% to 14% of them singletons. Material for sequencing was central memory CD4+ T cells from blood. The receptors come from a man between 18 and 29 years old in good health.

V is TRBV7-2 and J is TRBJ2-3; D remains unclear. Germline V gene sequence: CDR1 SGHTA, CDR2 FQGNSA. V was clipped by 6 bases and J by 5 bases, with 18 bases between them. This CDR3 comprises 15 residues. The CDR3 DNA reads TGTGCCAGCAGGACCCACTCCCCCCCGGGAGATACGCAGTATTTT. It translates to CASRTHSPPGDTQYF.

The V call is TRBV18, the J call TRBJ2-3; no clear D. The ends were cut back, 5 bases at V and 2 bases at J, with 11 bases in the middle. The CDR3 totals 14 residues. CDR1 KGHSH and CDR2 LQKENI come from the germline V gene. The CDR3 loop reads CASSSPANTDTQYF. Written as DNA, the CDR3 is TGTGCCAGCTCATCTCCCGCGAACACAGATACGCAGTATTTT.

J is TRBJ1-4 and V is TRBV15; the D is unclear. Trimming left V 0 bases short and J 7 bases short, with 12 bases between. The CDR3 totals 15 residues. Germline V CDR1 and CDR2: LNHNV, YYDKDF (reference sequence). CDR3: CATSRDQARGEKLFF. Written as DNA, the CDR3 is TGTGCCACCAGCAGAGATCAGGCTCGGGGTGAAAAACTGTTTTTT.

As regards this clone: Different DNA sequences within this sample yield the same CDR3. V usage is TRBV29-1 and J usage is TRBJ2-3; 7 nucleotides align to TRBD2. V dropped 4 bases and J dropped 6; count of bases not matched to a gene: 1. The CDR3 loop spans 11 amino acids. Looked up from germline, CDR1 is SQVTM and CDR2 is ANQGSEA. The chain's CDR3 is CSVVGGDTQYF. The CDR3 bases are TGCAGCGTTGTCGGGGGGGATACGCAGTATTTT.

The V call is TRBV30, the J call TRBJ1-4; D might be TRBD1 (5 bases). V gave up 8 bases and J gave up 6 bases, with 13 bases separating them. Germline V gives CDR1 GTSNPN, CDR2 SVGIG (reference sequence). This CDR3 is built from 12 residues. The CDR3 spells CAGQRGDEKLFF. In DNA, the CDR3 is TGTGCCGGCCAGCGGGGGGATGAAAAACTGTTTTTT.

To note about this clone: No conserved phenylalanine or tryptophan ends this CDR3, so it is likely a read error. It is unclear where the CDR3 begins or ends on the DNA, so no DNA is shown, and the CDR3 is as TCRdb lists it. The rearrangement joins TRBV2 to TRBJ2-4. CDR1 and CDR2 (germline): SNHLY, FYNNEI. The CDR3 has 11 residues if both end residues are counted. CDR3 sequence reads: CASSTGTARVV.

This sequence joins TRBV4-3 and TRBJ1-5; weak D call: TRBD1 (5 bases). CDR1 is LGHNA and CDR2 is YSLEER in the germline V gene. The CDR3 loop spans 17 amino acids. V was trimmed by 0 bases and J by 6 bases, leaving 18 bases between them. The chain's CDR3 is CASSQDAARAQGQPQHF. The CDR3 region has the DNA TGCGCCAGCAGCCAAGACGCCGCCAGGGCGCAGGGTCAGCCCCAGCATTTT.

This clone was counted only a few times. J is TRBJ2-1 and V is TRBV5-1; no clear D. Germline V gene sequence: CDR1 SGHRS, CDR2 YFSETQ. V lost 3 bases and J lost 6, with 10 bases in between. This CDR3 is built from 13 residues. This chain's CDR3 is CASSSPWGNEQFF. The CDR3 DNA follows: TGCGCCAGCAGCTCTCCCTGGGGCAATGAGCAGTTCTTC.

The chain employs TRBV28 and TRBJ2-5; 7 positions agree with TRBD2. Germline CDR1 reads MDHEN; CDR2 reads SYDVKM. The junction had 11 bases not matched to a gene; V was cut back by 6 bases and J by 7 bases. The CDR3 is 14 residues long. The CDR3 sequence: CASREGRGIVTQYF. DNA of the CDR3: TGTGCCAGCAGGGAGGGGAGGGGAATAGTGACCCAGTACTTC. Filled out from reference TRBV28 and TRBJ2-5, the complete variable domain reads DVKVTQSSRYLVKRTGEKVFLECVQDMDHENMFWYRQDPGLGLRLIYFSYDVKMKEKGDIPEGYSVSREKKERFSLILESASTNQTSMYLCASREGRGIVTQYFGPGTRLLVL.

Ten or more counts support this clone. This sequence joins TRBV10-3 and TRBJ2-5, with D perhaps TRBD1 or TRBD2 (5 bases each). The CDR3 is 16 amino acids. V was trimmed by 0 bases and J by 2 bases, leaving 13 bases between them. From germline, CDR1 is ENHRY and CDR2 SYGVKD. CDR3 in amino acids: CAISESAGTSQETQYF. Here the CDR3 DNA reads TGTGCCATCAGTGAGTCAGCAGGGACGAGTCAAGAGACCCAGTACTTC.

The V gene is TRBV7-2, the J gene TRBJ2-1; no firm D call. V lost 3 bases to trimming and J lost 4 bases, with 10 bases between them. The CDR3 covers 14 residues. Germline V CDR1 and CDR2: SGHTA, FQGNSA. The DNA of the CDR3 is TGTGCCAGCAGCTTCGGGCTGGCTTACAATGAGCAGTTCTTC. Amino acids: CASSFGLAYNEQFF.

This clone was counted a few times. This chain connects TRBV18 to TRBJ2-5; 7 positions agree with TRBD1. V was pared by 6 bases and J by 5 bases, with 9 bases of the junction left unmatched. The germline V gene has CDR1 KGHSH and CDR2 LQKENI. CDR3 length: 14 amino acids. CDR3 amino acids: CASSRTTGTETQYF. The CDR3 nucleotides read TGTGCCAGCTCCCGCACGACAGGGACGGAGACCCAGTACTTC.

This clone turned up a few times. Other nucleotide sequences in the sample specify the same CDR3. V usage is TRBV29-1 and J usage is TRBJ1-2; TRBD1 agrees at 7 bases. Germline loops: CDR1 SQVTM, CDR2 ANQGSEA. V trimming: 5 bases; J trimming: 7 bases; junction bases outside the gene matches: 10. There are 13 residues in the CDR3. Written as DNA, the CDR3 is TGCAGCGTTACAGGGGCTAACTGGGGTGGCTACACCTTC. It is translated as CSVTGANWGGYTF.

This clone was picked up one time. The V and J genes are TRBV7-9 and TRBJ2-2; the D is unclear. CDR1 and CDR2 from the germline V gene are SEHNR and FQNEAQ (reference sequence). The CDR3 is 14 residues long. V gave up 3 bases and J gave up 4 bases, with 9 bases separating them. This CDR3 reads CASSFGPGTGELFF. CDR3 nucleotide sequence: TGTGCCAGCAGCTTTGGGCCGGGCACCGGGGAGCTGTTTTTT.

This clone was observed a few times. The J gene is TRBJ2-1, the V gene TRBV2; TRBD2 matches at 7 bases. CDR3 length: 15 residues. The germline V gene has CDR1 SNHLY and CDR2 FYNNEI. V gave up 5 bases and J gave up 5 bases; unmatched junction bases: 9. In nucleotides, the CDR3 is TGTGCCAGCAGTTTTAGCGGGTTCGGCAACAATGAGCAGTTCTTC. Amino acids: CASSFSGFGNNEQFF. Drawing the rest from reference TRBV2 and TRBJ2-1, the complete variable domain is EPEVTQTPSHQVTQMGQEVILRCVPISNHLYFYWYRQILGQKVEFLVSFYNNEISEKSEIFDDQFSVERPDGSNFTLKIRSTKLEDSAMYFCASSFSGFGNNEQFFGPGTRLTVL.

This clone was counted a few times. The chain is built from TRBV21-1 and TRBJ1-2; TRBD1 reflects the table's D call only, with no check against the DNA. TRBV21-1 is classified as a pseudogene. The CDR3 has 15 amino acids. The CDR3 protein is CASSTGDRGEIGYTF. Here the CDR3 DNA reads TGTGCCAGCAGCACGGGGGACAGGGGAGAGATTGGCTACACCTTC.

This clone occurred a few times. The rearrangement joins TRBV10-3 to TRBJ1-2, with 9 bases matching TRBD1. CDR1 is ENHRY and CDR2 is SYGVKD in the germline V gene. The CDR3 length is 15 residues. V was clipped by 2 bases and J by 7 bases; unmatched bases: 8. CDR3: CAISEAWDRVVGYTF. For the CDR3, the DNA is TGTGCCATCAGTGAGGCATGGGACAGGGTGGTTGGCTACACCTTC.

This clone was seen only a few times. The rearrangement joins TRBV7-9 to TRBJ2-5, with D possibly being TRBD2 (5 bases). The CDR3 loop spans 16 amino acids. The V gene's germline CDR1 is SEHNR and CDR2 FQNEAQ (reference sequence). V was trimmed by 5 bases and J by 0 bases, leaving 16 bases between them. CDR3 coding DNA: TGTGCCAGCAGCCCCGGACTGACGAACTACCAAGAGACCCAGTACTTC. Encoded protein: CASSPGLTNYQETQYF.

This clone has just a few counts. V is TRBV9 and J is TRBJ1-2, with D possibly matching TRBD1 (6 bases). With 2 bases removed from V and 0 bases from J, the gap between germline ends came to 11 bases. There are 15 residues in the CDR3. The germline gives CDR1 SGDLS, CDR2 YYNGEE. CDR3 DNA: TGTGCCAGCAGCGTCGAACAGGGACCTAACTATGGCTACACCTTC. Amino acids: CASSVEQGPNYGYTF.

Turning to this clone: The same CDR3 is also encoded by other DNA sequences in this sample. The chain is built from TRBV10-3 and TRBJ2-1, with a possible D match to TRBD2 (5 bases). Germline CDR1 and CDR2: ENHRY and SYGVKD. Trimming pared 7 bases from V and 3 bases from J, leaving 7 bases between. CDR3 length: 12 amino acids. The DNA for the CDR3 is TGTGCCATCACCGGACTCTACAATGAGCAGTTCTTC. Translated: CAITGLYNEQFF.